This is a list of T cell receptor beta chains from one sample in a study of cytomegalovirus exposure and HLA in healthy donors. Only in-frame clones appear in the TCRdb table, and some are missing; sequencing was by immunoSEQ multiplex PCR. The sample consists of about 140,000 clones, approximately 79% of them appearing once. Specimen: PBMCs. The receptors shown here come from a man aged 35 to 55 in good health and CMV-seropositive. The CDR3 runs from the conserved cysteine through the conserved F or W. A D gene is named only where the DNA matches it firmly. Some rows have no size entry. The others give once, few or many, or a class for an expanded clone.

J | D | V | size | CDR3 | DNA
TRBJ1-3 | - | TRBV6-6 | - | CASSYNQDSKGNTIYF | TGTGCCAGCAGCTACAATCAGGATTCGAAAGGAAACACCATATATTTT
TRBJ2-7 | TRBD1 | TRBV7-9 | - | CASSLEQGYHEQYF | TGTGCCAGCAGCTTAGAACAGGGGTACCACGAGCAGTACTTC
TRBJ1-2 | - | TRBV5-1 | - | CASSLDGEGYTF | TGCGCCAGCAGCTTGGACGGGGAAGGCTACACCTTC
TRBJ1-2 | - | TRBV4-2 | - | CASSQDMGGRDYGYTF | TGTGCCAGCAGCCAAGATATGGGGGGTCGCGACTATGGCTACACCTTC
TRBJ2-1 | - | TRBV19 | - | CASSIPGLGEEQFF | TGTGCCAGTAGTATCCCGGGACTCGGAGAGGAGCAGTTCTTC
TRBJ1-5 | - | TRBV2 | - | CASSDRHSNQPQHF | TGTGCCAGCAGTGACAGGCATAGCAATCAGCCCCAGCATTTT
TRBJ2-7 | - | TRBV4-2 | - | CASSSIGANYEQYF | TGTGCCAGCAGCTCCATAGGGGCAAACTACGAGCAGTACTTC
TRBJ2-5 | - | TRBV28 | - | CASSFAAGYETQYF | TGTGCCAGCAGTTTCGCTGCGGGGTACGAGACCCAGTACTTC
TRBJ2-1 | TRBD2 | TRBV7-2 | once | CASSQTSGAYNEQFF | TGTGCCAGCAGCCAGACTAGCGGGGCCTACAATGAGCAGTTCTTC
TRBJ2-5 | - | TRBV13 | - | CASSPDSFGETQYF | TGTGCCAGCAGCCCCGACAGCTTTGGGGAGACCCAGTACTTC
TRBJ1-1 | - | TRBV5-1 | - | CASADGRVNTEAFF | TGCGCCAGCGCCGACGGCAGGGTGAACACTGAAGCTTTCTTT
TRBJ1-5 | TRBD1 | TRBV28 | - | CASSFLQGWPQHF | TGTGCCAGCAGTTTCCTACAGGGGTGGCCCCAGCATTTT
TRBJ2-7 | - | TRBV18 | - | CASSPQAKRTYEQYF | TGTGCCAGCTCACCACAAGCTAAAAGAACCTACGAGCAGTACTTC
TRBJ1-1 | TRBD1 | TRBV30 | - | CAWSMDRGTEAFF | TGTGCCTGGAGTATGGACAGGGGAACTGAAGCTTTCTTT
TRBJ1-1 | TRBD1 | TRBV27 | - | CASSYRGRTEAFF | TGTGCCAGCAGTTACAGGGGGCGTACTGAAGCTTTCTTT
TRBJ1-2 | TRBD1 | TRBV6-5 | - | CASTVDRNYGYTF | TGTGCCAGCACGGTGGACAGGAACTATGGCTACACCTTC
TRBJ1-1 | - | TRBV4-1 | few | CASSRMRETEAFF | TGCGCCAGCAGCCGCATGCGGGAGACTGAAGCTTTCTTT
TRBJ2-1 | TRBD2 | TRBV6-5 | - | CASGEGLAVDEQFF | TGTGCCAGCGGCGAGGGACTAGCTGTTGATGAGCAGTTCTTC
TRBJ2-7 | - | TRBV7-6 | - | CASSTQPSSKHEQYF | TGTGCCAGCAGCACGCAGCCTTCTAGTAAACACGAGCAGTACTTC
TRBJ1-5 | TRBD1 | TRBV11-2 | - | CASSLGTGGGQPQHF | TGTGCCAGCAGCCTCGGGACAGGGGGAGGACAGCCCCAGCATTTT
TRBJ1-1 | - | TRBV9 | - | CASSHTGKNTEAFF | TGTGCCAGCAGTCATACAGGAAAGAACACTGAAGCTTTCTTT
TRBJ2-3 | - | TRBV11-2 | once | CASSLGDSTDTQYF | TGTGCCAGCAGCTTAGGAGACTCTACAGATACGCAGTATTTT
TRBJ1-6 | - | TRBV11-2 | - | CASPPWGGDSPLHF | TGTGCCAGCCCCCCCTGGGGGGGGGATTCACCCCTCCACTTT
TRBJ1-2 | - | TRBV19 | once | CASQEGRDYGYTF | TGTGCCAGTCAGGAGGGGCGAGACTATGGCTACACCTTC
TRBJ2-1 | TRBD1 | TRBV11-3 | - | CASSTGQGSANEQFF | TGTGCCAGCAGCACGGGACAGGGGTCTGCGAATGAGCAGTTCTTC
TRBJ2-7 | TRBD1 | TRBV11-3 | - | CASSKTGGNEQYF | TGTGCCAGCAGCAAGACAGGGGGAAACGAGCAGTACTTC
TRBJ2-5 | - | TRBV6-5 | - | CASSSQGQTQYF | TGTGCCAGCAGTTCACAGGGACAGACCCAGTACTTC
TRBJ2-5 | - | TRBV5-6 | - | CASSLVAIQETQYF | TGTGCCAGCAGCTTGGTAGCTATCCAAGAGACCCAGTACTTC
TRBJ2-1 | - | TRBV29-1 | - | CSVVGGRGSYNEQFF | TGCAGCGTTGTCGGGGGAAGGGGCTCCTACAATGAGCAGTTCTTC
TRBJ1-1 | - | TRBV30 | - | CASYATVFITEAFF | TGTGCCTCCTACGCGACAGTATTTATCACTGAAGCTTTCTTT